This T cell receptor (beta chain) was captured by sequencing in a study of blood T cell repertoires in COVID-19. Study context: Samples taken during acute and convalescent COVID-19 were collected in the United States, Italy and Spain. In each case, the material was cDNA or gDNA derived from T cells, B-cell-depleted T cells, or PBMCs.

Losses at the gene ends were 3 bases for V and 5 bases for J; bases not matched to a gene: 10. CDR1 and CDR2 from the germline V gene are LGHDT and YNNKEL (reference sequence). This CDR3 is 16 amino acids long. The authors' processing: Reference gene primer amplification yielded estimated nucleated cell counts. Some clones are missing from TCRdb's copy, which holds only in-frame ones; the method was immunoSEQ multiplex PCR. V and J calls and clone size are as listed in that table; D and trimming were resolved from the DNA. Of 100,000 to 120,000 clones listed, about four fifths are singletons. The V gene is TRBV3-1 (or the pseudogene TRBV3-2), the J gene TRBJ2-1, with 7 bases that match TRBD2. This clonotype was sampled from a woman between 70 and 85 years old with acute or convalescent COVID-19. Sequencing input: peripheral blood. The CDR3 sequence: CASSQGRASGHNEQFF. The CDR3 region has the DNA TGTGCCAGCAGCCAGGGCAGGGCTAGCGGACACAATGAGCAGTTCTTC.